This record concerns one T cell receptor (beta chain) sequence. As yet, its antigen is unknown. Germline CDR1 MGHRA, CDR2 YSYEKL. This CDR3 is built from 19 residues. V dropped 0 bases and J dropped 3; count of bases not matched to a gene: 12. With 60 Vbeta and 13 Jbeta primers, the PCR was carried out. Original processing methods: A later analysis tallied about 80 million unique TCR beta chains, around 9.9 million of them shared. Using immunoSEQ multiplex PCR, the repertoire was profiled, and TCRdb retains in-frame clones only, with some absent. V and J calls and clone size are given by that table; D and trimming were obtained from the DNA. The table shows about 140,000 clones, with around 80% occurring only once. The sample belongs to a study of cytomegalovirus exposure and HLA in healthy donors. Study-level information: Out of 398 genotyped donors, approximately 84% belonged to the Caucasian-associated ancestry cluster. Study observations and caveats: In a later analysis, the majority of CMV-associated beta chains seemingly showed HLA restriction. No immune exposure information besides CMV serostatus was available.

The TCR originated in a man aged 18 to 30 in good health and CMV-seropositive. The gene calls are TRBV4-1 and TRBJ2-7, with 12 nucleotides matching TRBD2. The sequenced sample consisted of PBMCs. CDR3 in amino acids: CASSQEAGTSGLGIYEQYF. The CDR3 DNA reads TGCGCCAGCAGCCAAGAGGCAGGGACTAGCGGGCTAGGGATCTACGAGCAGTACTTC.